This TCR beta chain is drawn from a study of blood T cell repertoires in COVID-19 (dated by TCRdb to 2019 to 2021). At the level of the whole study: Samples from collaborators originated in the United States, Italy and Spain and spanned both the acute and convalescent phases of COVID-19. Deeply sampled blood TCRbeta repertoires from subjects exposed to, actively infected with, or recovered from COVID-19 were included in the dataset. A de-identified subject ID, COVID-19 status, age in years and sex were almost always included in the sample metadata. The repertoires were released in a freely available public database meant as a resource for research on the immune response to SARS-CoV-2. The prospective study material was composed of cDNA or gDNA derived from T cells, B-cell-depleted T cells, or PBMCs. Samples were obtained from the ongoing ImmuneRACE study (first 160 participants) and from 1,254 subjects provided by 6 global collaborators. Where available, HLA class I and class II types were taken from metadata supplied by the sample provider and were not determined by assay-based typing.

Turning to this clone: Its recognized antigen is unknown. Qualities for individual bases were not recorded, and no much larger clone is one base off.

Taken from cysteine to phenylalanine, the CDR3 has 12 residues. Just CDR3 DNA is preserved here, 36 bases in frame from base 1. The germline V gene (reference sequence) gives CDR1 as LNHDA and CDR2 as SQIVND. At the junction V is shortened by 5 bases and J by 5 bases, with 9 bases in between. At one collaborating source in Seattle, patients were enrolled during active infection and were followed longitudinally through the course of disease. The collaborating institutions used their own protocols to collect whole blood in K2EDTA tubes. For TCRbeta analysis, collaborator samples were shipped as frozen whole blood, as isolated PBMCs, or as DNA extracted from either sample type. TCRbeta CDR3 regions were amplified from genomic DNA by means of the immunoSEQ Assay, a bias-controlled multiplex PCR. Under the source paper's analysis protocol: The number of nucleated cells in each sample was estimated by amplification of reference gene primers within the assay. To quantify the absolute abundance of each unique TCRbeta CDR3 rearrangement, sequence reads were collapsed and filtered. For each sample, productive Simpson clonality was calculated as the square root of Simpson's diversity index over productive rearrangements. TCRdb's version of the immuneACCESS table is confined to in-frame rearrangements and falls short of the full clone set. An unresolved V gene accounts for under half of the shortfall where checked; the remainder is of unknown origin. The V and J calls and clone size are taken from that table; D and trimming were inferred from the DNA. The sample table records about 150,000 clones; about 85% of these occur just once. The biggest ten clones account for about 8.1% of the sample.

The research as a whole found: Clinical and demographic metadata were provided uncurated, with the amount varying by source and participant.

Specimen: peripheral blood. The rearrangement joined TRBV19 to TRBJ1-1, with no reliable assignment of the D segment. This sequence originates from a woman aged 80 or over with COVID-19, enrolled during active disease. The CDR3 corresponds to CASSGGWTEAFF. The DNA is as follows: TGTGCCAGTAGTGGCGGTTGGACTGAAGCTTTCTTT.